This T cell receptor beta chain is from a study of spatial heterogeneity in lung cancer. Points from the study as a whole: The counts of expanded TCRs, ubiquitous and regional, tracked ubiquitous and regional nonsynonymous mutations, respectively. One measure, the expanded intratumoral alpha and beta TCR count, tracked tumor mutation counts.

On each TCR cDNA molecule, a unique molecular identifier was present. Each CDR3 protein is one row after TCRdb ran MiXCR on the 5' RACE reads. The sample holds 9,500 to 12,000 distinct CDR3 sequences, approximately 7.2% seen once. The time point denotes: sample taken at primary tumor resection. Sequencing of whole RNA from tumor, nontumor lung or frozen PBMC involved no sorting. This clonotype is deemed medium-sized (0.01 to 0.1%). Antigen specificity is unknown. The germline V gene has CDR1 LGHNA and CDR2 YNFKEQ. This CDR3 comprises 15 residues. The trim removed 4 bases at V and 3 bases at J, leaving 6 bases unmatched.

Sequenced here: lung tumor tissue, sampled at surgery. The rearrangement joins TRBV4-2 to TRBJ1-5; 7 bases are shared with TRBD1. The receptor comes from a female donor with early-stage non-small cell lung cancer. The chain's CDR3 is CASSLDRDDNQPQHF. The DNA of the CDR3 is TGTGCCAGCAGCCTCGACAGGGATGACAATCAGCCCCAGCATTTT.